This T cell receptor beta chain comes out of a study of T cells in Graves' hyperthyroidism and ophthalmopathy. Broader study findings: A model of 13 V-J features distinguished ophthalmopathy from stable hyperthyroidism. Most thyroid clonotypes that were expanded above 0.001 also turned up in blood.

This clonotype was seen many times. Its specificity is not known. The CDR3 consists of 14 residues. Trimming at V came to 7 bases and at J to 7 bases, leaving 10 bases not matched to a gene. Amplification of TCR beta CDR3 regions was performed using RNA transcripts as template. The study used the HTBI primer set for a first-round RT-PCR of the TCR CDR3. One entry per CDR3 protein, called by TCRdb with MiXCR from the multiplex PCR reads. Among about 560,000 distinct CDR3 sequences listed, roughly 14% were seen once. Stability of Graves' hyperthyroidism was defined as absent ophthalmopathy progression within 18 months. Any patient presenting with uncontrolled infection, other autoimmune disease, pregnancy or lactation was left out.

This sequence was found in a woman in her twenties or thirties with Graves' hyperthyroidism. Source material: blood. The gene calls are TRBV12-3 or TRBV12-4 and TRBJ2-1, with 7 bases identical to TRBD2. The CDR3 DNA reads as TGTGCCAGCATCCTGGGACTGGGGGGGAATGAGCAGTTCTTC. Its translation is CASILGLGGNEQFF.